This entry features one T cell receptor (beta chain) sequence. Its antigen is still unknown. The trim removed 5 bases at V and 5 bases at J, leaving 4 bases unmatched. CDR3 length: 15 residues. Germline loops: CDR1 SNHLY, CDR2 FYNNEI. This record belongs to a study of cytomegalovirus exposure and HLA in healthy donors. Study conclusions and caveats: The records held CMV serostatus as the only immune exposure information. Certain sequence variants were highly shared and formed a cluster, and this cluster was likely a sequencing artifact. Rarity held for most TCR sequences, but there were some public TCRs that occurred in many donors. The presence/absence work took it that sequencing depth was about the same across donors.

The PCR employed 60 Vbeta primers together with 13 Jbeta primers. Using immunoSEQ multiplex PCR, the repertoire was profiled, and TCRdb retains in-frame clones only, with some absent. This sample carries about 120,000 clones, around a tenth of them seen once, and the ten largest clones take 3%. The sample comprised PBMCs. V gene TRBV2 combines with J gene TRBJ2-2; 11 bases agree with TRBD2. The receptor was derived from a man younger than 45 in good health and CMV-seronegative. The CDR3 DNA reads as TGTGCCAGCAGTACTCGGACTAGCGGGACCGGGGAGCTGTTTTTT. Translation: CASSTRTSGTGELFF.